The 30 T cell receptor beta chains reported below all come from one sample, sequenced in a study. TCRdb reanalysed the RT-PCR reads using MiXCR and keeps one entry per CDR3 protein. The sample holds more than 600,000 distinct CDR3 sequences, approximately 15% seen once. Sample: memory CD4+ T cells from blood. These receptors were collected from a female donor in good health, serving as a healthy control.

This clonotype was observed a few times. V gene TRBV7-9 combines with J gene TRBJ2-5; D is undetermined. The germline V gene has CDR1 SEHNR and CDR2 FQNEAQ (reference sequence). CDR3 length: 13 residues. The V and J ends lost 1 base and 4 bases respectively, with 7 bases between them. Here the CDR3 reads CASSLVEPETQYF. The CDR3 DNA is TGTGCCAGCAGCTTAGTGGAACCAGAGACCCAGTACTTC.

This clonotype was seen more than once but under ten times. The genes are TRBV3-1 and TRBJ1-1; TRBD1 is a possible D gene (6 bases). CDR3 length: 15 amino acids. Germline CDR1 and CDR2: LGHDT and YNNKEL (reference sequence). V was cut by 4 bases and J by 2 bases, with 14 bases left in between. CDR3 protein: CASSLRQVENTEAFF. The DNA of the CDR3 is TGTGCCAGCAGCCTGCGACAGGTTGAAAACACTGAAGCTTTCTTT.

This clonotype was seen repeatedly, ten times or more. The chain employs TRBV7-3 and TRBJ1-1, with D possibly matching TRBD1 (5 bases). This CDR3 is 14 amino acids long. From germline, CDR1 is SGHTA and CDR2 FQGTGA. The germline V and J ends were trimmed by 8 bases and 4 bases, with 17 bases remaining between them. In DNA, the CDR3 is TGTGCCAGCCGGTTCACGGGGCTGAGCACTGAAGCTTTCTTT. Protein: CASRFTGLSTEAFF.

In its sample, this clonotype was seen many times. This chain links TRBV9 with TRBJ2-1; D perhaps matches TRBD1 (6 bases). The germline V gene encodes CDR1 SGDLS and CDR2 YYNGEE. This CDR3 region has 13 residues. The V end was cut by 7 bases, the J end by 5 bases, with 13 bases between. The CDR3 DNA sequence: TGTGCCAGCTCGGTGAACAGGGACAATGAGCAGTTCTTC. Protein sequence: CASSVNRDNEQFF.

CDR3 region: CASSLEFGANVLTF. The CDR3 DNA sequence: TGCGCCAGCAGCTTGGAATTTGGGGCCAACGTCCTGACTTTC. The gene calls are TRBV5-1 and TRBJ2-6; no firm D call. The V end was cut by 0 bases, the J end by 3 bases, with 4 bases between. Germline CDR1 and CDR2: SGHRS and YFSETQ. The CDR3 runs 14 residues. Combining the CDR3 with reference TRBV5-1 and TRBJ2-6 gives the whole variable domain KAGVTQTPRYLIKTRGQQVTLSCSPISGHRSVSWYQQTPGQGLQFLFEYFSETQRNKGNFPGRFSGRQFSNSRSEMNVSTLELGDSALYLCASSLEFGANVLTFGAGSRLTVL.

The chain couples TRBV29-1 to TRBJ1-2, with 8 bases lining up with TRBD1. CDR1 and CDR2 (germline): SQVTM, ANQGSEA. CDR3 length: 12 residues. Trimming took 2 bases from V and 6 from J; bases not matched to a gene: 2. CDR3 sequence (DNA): TGCAGCGTTGAACCAGGGGGCAATGGCTACACCTTC. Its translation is CSVEPGGNGYTF. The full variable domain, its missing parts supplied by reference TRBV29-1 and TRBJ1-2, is SAVISQKPSRDICQRGTSLTIQCQVDSQVTMMFWYRQQPGQSLTLIATANQGSEATYESGFVIDKFPISRPNLTFSTLTVSNMSPEDSSIYLCSVEPGGNGYTFGSGTRLTVV.

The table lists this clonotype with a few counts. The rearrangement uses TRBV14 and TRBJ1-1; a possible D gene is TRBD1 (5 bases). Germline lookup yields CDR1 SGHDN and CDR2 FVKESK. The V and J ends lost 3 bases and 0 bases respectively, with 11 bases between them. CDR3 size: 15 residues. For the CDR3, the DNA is TGTGCCAGCAGCCAGTTGGGACGGTTGAACACTGAAGCTTTCTTT. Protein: CASSQLGRLNTEAFF.

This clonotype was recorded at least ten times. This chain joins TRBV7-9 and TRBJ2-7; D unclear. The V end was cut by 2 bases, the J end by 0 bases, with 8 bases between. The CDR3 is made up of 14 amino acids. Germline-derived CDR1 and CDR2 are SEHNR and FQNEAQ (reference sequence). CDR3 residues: CASSLSWDSYEQYF. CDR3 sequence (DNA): TGTGCCAGCAGCTTATCGTGGGACTCCTACGAGCAGTACTTC. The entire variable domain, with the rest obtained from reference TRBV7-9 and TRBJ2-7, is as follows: DTGVSQNPRHKITKRGQNVTFRCDPISEHNRLYWYRQTLGQGPEFLTYFQNEAQLEKSRLLSDRFSAERPKGSFSTLEIQRTEQGDSAMYLCASSLSWDSYEQYFGPGTRLTVT.

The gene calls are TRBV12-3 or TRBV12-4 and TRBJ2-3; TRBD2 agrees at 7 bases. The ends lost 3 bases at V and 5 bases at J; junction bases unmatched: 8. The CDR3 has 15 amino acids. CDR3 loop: CASSFSGGSGDTQYF. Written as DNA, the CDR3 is TGTGCCAGCAGTTTTTCGGGAGGCTCGGGAGATACGCAGTATTTT.

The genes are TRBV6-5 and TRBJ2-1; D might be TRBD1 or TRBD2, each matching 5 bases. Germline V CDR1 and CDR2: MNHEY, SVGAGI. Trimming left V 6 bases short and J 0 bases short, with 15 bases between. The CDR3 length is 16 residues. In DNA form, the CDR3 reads TGTGCCAGCAGCTCCGCTAAGGGGAGCTCCTACAATGAGCAGTTCTTC. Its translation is CASSSAKGSSYNEQFF.

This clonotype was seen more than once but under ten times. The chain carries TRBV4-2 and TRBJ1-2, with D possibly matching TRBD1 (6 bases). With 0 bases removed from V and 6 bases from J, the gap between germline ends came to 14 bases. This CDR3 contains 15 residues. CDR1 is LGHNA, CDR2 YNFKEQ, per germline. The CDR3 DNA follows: TGTGCCAGCAGCCAAGAGCGGCAGGGGCTCCATGGCTACACCTTC. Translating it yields CASSQERQGLHGYTF.

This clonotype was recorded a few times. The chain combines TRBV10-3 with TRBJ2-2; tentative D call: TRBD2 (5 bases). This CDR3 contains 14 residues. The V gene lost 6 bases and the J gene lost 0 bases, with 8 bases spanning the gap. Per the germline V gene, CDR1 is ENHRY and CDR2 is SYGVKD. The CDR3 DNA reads TGTGCCATCAGACAACTAGCGAACACCGGGGAGCTGTTTTTT. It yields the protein CAIRQLANTGELFF.

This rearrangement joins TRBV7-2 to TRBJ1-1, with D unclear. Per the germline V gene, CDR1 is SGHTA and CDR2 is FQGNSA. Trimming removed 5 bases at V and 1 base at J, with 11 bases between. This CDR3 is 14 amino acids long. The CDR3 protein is CASSTHMQNTEAFF. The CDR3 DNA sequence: TGTGCCAGCAGCACACACATGCAGAACACTGAAGCTTTCTTT.

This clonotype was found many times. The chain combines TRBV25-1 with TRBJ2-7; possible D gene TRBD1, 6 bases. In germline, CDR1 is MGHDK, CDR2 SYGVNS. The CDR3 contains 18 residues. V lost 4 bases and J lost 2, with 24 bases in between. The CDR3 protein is CASSALAPAGTTTYEQYF. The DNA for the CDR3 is TGTGCCAGCAGTGCCCTTGCCCCGGCCGGGACAACTACCTACGAGCAGTACTTC.

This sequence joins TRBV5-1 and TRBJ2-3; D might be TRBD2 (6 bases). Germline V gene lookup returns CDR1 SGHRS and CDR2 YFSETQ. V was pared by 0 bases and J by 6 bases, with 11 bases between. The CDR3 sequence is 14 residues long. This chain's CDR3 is CASSLAEGWDTQYF. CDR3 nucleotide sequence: TGCGCCAGCAGCTTGGCGGAGGGATGGGATACGCAGTATTTT.

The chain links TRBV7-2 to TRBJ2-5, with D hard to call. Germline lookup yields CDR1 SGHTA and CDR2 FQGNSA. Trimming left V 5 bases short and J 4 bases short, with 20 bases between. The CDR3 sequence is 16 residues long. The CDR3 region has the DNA TGTGCCAGCAGCCCGTTTGGGGTGAAGGCGTCAGAGACCCAGTACTTC. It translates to CASSPFGVKASETQYF.

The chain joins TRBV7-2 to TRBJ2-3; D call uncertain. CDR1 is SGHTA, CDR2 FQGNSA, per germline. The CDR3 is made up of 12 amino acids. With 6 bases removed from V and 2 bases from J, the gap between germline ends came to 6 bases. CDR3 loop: CASRRITDTQYF. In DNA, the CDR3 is TGTGCCAGCAGAAGAATCACAGATACGCAGTATTTT. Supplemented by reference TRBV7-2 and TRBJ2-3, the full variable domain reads GAGVSQSPSNKVTEKGKDVELRCDPISGHTALYWYRQSLGQGLEFLIYFQGNSAPDKSGLPSDRFSAERTGGSVSTLTIQRTQQEDSAVYLCASRRITDTQYFGPGTRLTVL.

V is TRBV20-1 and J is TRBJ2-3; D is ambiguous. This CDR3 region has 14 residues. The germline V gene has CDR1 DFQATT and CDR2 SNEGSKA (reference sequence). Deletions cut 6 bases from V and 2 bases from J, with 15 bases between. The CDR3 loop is CSAPSRRNTDTQYF. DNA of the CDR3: TGCAGTGCCCCCTCGCGCCGAAACACAGATACGCAGTATTTT.

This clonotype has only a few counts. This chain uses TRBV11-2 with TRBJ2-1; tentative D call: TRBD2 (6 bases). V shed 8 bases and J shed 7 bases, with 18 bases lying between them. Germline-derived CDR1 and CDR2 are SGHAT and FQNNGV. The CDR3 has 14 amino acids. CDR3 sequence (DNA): TGTGCCAGCGCATCGGGAGCCTTCGGGAATGAGCAGTTCTTC. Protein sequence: CASASGAFGNEQFF.

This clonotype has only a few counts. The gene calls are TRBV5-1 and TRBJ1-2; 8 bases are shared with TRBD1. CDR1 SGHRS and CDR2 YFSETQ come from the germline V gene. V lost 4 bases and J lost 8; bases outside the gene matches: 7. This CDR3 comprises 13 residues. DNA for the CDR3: TGCGCCAGCAGCACGACAGGGGTCTACGGCTACACCTTC. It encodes CASSTTGVYGYTF.

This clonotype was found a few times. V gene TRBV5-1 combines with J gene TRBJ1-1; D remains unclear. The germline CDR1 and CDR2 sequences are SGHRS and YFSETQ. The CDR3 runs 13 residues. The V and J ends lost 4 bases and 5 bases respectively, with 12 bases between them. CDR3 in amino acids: CASSEGLGTEAFF. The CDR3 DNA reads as TGCGCCAGCAGCGAGGGCCTGGGGACTGAAGCTTTCTTT.

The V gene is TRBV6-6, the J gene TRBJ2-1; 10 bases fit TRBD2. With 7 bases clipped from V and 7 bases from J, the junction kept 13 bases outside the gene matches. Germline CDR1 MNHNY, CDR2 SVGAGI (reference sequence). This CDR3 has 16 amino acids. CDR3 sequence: CASIKKREGVGNEQFF. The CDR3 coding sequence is TGTGCCAGCATCAAAAAGCGGGAGGGAGTCGGTAATGAGCAGTTCTTC.

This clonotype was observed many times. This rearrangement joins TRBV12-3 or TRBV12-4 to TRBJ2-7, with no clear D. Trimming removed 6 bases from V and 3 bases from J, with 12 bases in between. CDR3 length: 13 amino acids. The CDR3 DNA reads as TGTGCCAGCAGCTTCCGCCAGAGCTACGAGCAGTACTTC. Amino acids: CASSFRQSYEQYF.

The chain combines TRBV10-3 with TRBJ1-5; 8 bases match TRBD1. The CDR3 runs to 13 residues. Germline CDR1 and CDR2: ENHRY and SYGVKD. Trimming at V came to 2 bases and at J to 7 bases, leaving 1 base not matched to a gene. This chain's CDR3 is CAISEGQGQPQHF. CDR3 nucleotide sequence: TGTGCCATCAGTGAGGGACAGGGCCAGCCCCAGCATTTT.

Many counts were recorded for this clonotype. CDR3 nucleotides: TGTGCCAGCAGCTCGACAGGGGGGTCCGCTGAAGCTTTCTTT. Translated, it gives CASSSTGGSAEAFF. The gene calls are TRBV7-3 and TRBJ1-1, with 9 bases identical to TRBD1. Germline V gene sequence: CDR1 SGHTA, CDR2 FQGTGA. CDR3 length equals 14 residues. V shed 4 bases, J shed 6 bases, and the junction held 6 bases outside the gene matches.

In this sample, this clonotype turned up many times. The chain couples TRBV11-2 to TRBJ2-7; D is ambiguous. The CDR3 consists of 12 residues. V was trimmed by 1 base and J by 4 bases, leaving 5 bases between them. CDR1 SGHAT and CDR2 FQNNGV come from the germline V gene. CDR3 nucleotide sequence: TGTGCCAGCAGCTTAGGTGTGTACGAGCAGTACTTC. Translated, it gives CASSLGVYEQYF.

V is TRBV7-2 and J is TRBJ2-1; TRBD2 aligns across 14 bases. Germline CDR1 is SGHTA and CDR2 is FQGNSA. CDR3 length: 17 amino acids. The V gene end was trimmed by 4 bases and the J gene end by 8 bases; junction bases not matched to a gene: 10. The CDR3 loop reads CASSSVLTSGRAHEQFF. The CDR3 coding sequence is TGTGCCAGCAGCTCGGTCCTGACTAGCGGGAGGGCCCATGAGCAGTTCTTC.

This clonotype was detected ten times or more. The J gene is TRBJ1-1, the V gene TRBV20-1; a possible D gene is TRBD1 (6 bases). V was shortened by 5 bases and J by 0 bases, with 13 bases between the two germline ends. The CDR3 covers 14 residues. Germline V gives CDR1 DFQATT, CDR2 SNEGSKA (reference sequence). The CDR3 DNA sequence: TGCAGTGCTGCCAGGGGCGGAATGAACACTGAAGCTTTCTTT. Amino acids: CSAARGGMNTEAFF.

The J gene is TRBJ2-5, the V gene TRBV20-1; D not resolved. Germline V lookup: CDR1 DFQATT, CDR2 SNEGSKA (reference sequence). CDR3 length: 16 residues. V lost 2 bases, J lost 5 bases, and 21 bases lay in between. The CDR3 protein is CSARSDALSIRETQYF. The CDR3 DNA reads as TGCAGTGCTAGATCGGATGCGCTCTCTATCAGGGAGACCCAGTACTTC.

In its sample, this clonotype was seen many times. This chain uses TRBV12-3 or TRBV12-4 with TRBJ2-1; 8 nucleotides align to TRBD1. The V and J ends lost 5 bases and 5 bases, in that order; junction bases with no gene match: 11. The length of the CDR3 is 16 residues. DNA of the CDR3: TGTGCCAGCAGTCTCTGGACAGGGTCCCAGAACAATGAGCAGTTCTTC. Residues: CASSLWTGSQNNEQFF.